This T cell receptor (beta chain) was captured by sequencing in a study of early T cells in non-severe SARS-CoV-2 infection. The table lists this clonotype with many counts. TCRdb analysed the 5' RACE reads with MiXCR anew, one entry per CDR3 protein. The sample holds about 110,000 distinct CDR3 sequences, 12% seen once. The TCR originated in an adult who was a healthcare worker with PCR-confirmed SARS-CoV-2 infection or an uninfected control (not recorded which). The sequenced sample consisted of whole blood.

In DNA, the CDR3 is TGCGCCAGCAGCCCTAGGCGGGACATCGACAATCAGCCCCAGCATTTT. Its translation: CASSPRRDIDNQPQHF. The chain couples TRBV4-1 to TRBJ1-5; D may be TRBD1 (6 bases). CDR3 size: 16 residues. The germline gives CDR1 MGHRA, CDR2 YSYEKL. V was clipped by 4 bases and J by 3 bases, with 16 bases between them.